The next 21 T cell receptor beta chains were all read from a single sample in a study of beta chain features in type 1 diabetes. Findings of the study overall: There was a moderate but significant shortening of TCRB CDR3s in all four CD4+ subsets of Type 1 diabetes patients.

What these receptors recognize is not known. What was sequenced were expressed TCRB transcripts, since all of the isolated RNA had been reverse transcribed. Method: immunoSEQ multiplex PCR; TCRdb's copy keeps in-frame clones and lacks some. Of more than 100,000 clones in the sample, roughly 28% are singletons; the top ten hold approximately 0.5%. The material sequenced was central memory CD4+ T cells from blood. The receptor set was obtained from a woman aged 18 to 35 with type 1 diabetes.

This clone has more than one count but fewer than ten. The chain employs TRBV2 and TRBJ1-2; 7 bases agree with TRBD1. This CDR3 is 16 amino acids long. Germline V gene data show CDR1 as SNHLY and CDR2 as FYNNEI. V was pared by 5 bases and J by 0 bases, with 9 bases of the junction left unmatched. Written as DNA, the CDR3 is TGTGCCAGCAGTTCTCGGACAGGACGAGCTAACTATGGCTACACCTTC. Protein product: CASSSRTGRANYGYTF.

This clone turned up a few times. This chain joins TRBV25-1 and TRBJ2-5, with TRBD2 identical over 11 bases. Germline assignment: CDR1 MGHDK and CDR2 SYGVNS. The trim removed 2 bases at V and 6 bases at J, leaving 8 bases unmatched. CDR3 length: 16 amino acids. The DNA for the CDR3 is TGTGCCAGCAGTGAAGCAACGGCTAGCGGGAGGCAGACCCAGTACTTC. This translates into CASSEATASGRQTQYF.

This clone was counted between two and nine times. The rearrangement uses TRBV6-5 and TRBJ2-4; TRBD1 matches 9 bases. The ends lost 8 bases at V and 4 bases at J; junction bases unmatched: 6. Germline lookup yields CDR1 MNHEY and CDR2 SVGAGI. The CDR3 spans 14 residues. CDR3 bases: TGTGCCAGCTCCCGGACAGGGGTTAAAAACATTCAGTACTTC. Translated, it gives CASSRTGVKNIQYF.

V usage is TRBV5-6 and J usage is TRBJ2-5; 8 positions agree with TRBD2. Germline V lookup: CDR1 SGHDT, CDR2 YYEEEE. Trimming took 6 bases from V and 2 from J; bases not matched to a gene: 9. There are 15 residues in the CDR3. The CDR3 DNA sequence: TGTGCCAGCACCTGGGGACTAGGGAAGCAAGAGACCCAGTACTTC. Its protein product is CASTWGLGKQETQYF.

The rearrangement joins TRBV25-1 to TRBJ2-5, with TRBD2 matching 8 bases. Trimming at V came to 5 bases and at J to 5 bases, leaving 13 bases not matched to a gene. Germline values: CDR1 MGHDK, CDR2 SYGVNS. This CDR3 is 16 amino acids long. CDR3: CASSTQGPGGRETQYF. CDR3 nucleotides: TGTGCCAGCAGTACGCAAGGTCCGGGGGGGAGGGAGACCCAGTACTTC.

The chain is built from TRBV9 and TRBJ2-5, with TRBD2 as a possible D gene (6 bases). V gave up 4 bases and J gave up 2 bases, with 15 bases separating them. Germline V gene lookup returns CDR1 SGDLS and CDR2 YYNGEE. The CDR3 loop spans 15 amino acids. The CDR3 loop reads CASSTLATWQETQYF. CDR3 bases: TGTGCCAGCAGCACACTAGCCACGTGGCAAGAGACCCAGTACTTC. Full variable domain (remainder filled in from reference TRBV9 and TRBJ2-5): DSGVTQTPKHLITATGQRVTLRCSPRSGDLSVYWYQQSLDQGLQFLIQYYNGEERAKGNILERFSAQQFPDLHSELNLSSLELGDSALYFCASSTLATWQETQYFGPGTRLLVL.

This clone was observed a few times. The chain employs TRBV7-2 and TRBJ2-5, with D possibly TRBD2 on 5 matching bases. Judging by the DNA end, TRBJ2-7 fits better; the J call may be wrong. Germline CDR1 is SGHTA and CDR2 is FQGNSA. This CDR3 is built from 16 residues. CDR3 protein: CASSNRGGGSSYEQYF. The CDR3 nucleotides are TGTGCCAGCAGTAATCGCGGAGGCGGTTCTTCCTACGAGCAGTACTTC.

The rearrangement links TRBV7-6 to TRBJ2-7; 10 nucleotides align to TRBD2. The germline V gene encodes CDR1 SGHVS and CDR2 FNYEAQ. J was trimmed by 3 bases and V by 1 base; bases with no gene match: 9. The CDR3 loop spans 17 amino acids. CDR3 loop: CASSLESSGRWGYEQYF. CDR3 coding DNA: TGTGCCAGCAGCTTAGAATCTAGCGGGAGATGGGGCTACGAGCAGTACTTC.

The chain combines TRBV6-5 with TRBJ2-7; D is possibly TRBD2 (7 bases). Germline values: CDR1 MNHEY, CDR2 SVGAGI. Trimming pared 0 bases from V and 4 bases from J, leaving 13 bases between. The CDR3 is 15 residues long. CDR3 sequence reads: CASSYSTGGLYEQYF. DNA for the CDR3: TGTGCCAGCAGTTACTCGACGGGGGGCCTATACGAGCAGTACTTC.

The rearrangement uses TRBV6-6 and TRBJ1-2, with D perhaps matching TRBD1 (5 bases). Germline V gene lookup returns CDR1 MNHNY and CDR2 SVGAGI (reference sequence). This CDR3 is built from 15 residues. Trimming shortened V by 10 bases and J by 2 bases, and 20 bases separated the two germline ends. The CDR3 is CATLRGSRENYGYTF. Written as DNA, the CDR3 is TGTGCCACCTTAAGGGGATCCAGAGAGAACTATGGCTACACCTTC.

J is TRBJ2-7 and V is TRBV29-1, with 7 bases that match TRBD1. The V gene end was trimmed by 6 bases and the J gene end by 1 base; junction bases not matched to a gene: 6. The CDR3 length is 13 residues. Per germline, CDR1 SQVTM and CDR2 ANQGSEA. The CDR3, as DNA: TGCAGCGTCCAACAGGGGTTTTCCTACGAGCAGTACTTC. Protein sequence: CSVQQGFSYEQYF.

This sequence joins TRBV4-2 and TRBJ1-2; D is perhaps TRBD1 (5 bases). CDR3 size: 14 residues. Trimming took off 0 bases at V and 7 bases at J, with 12 bases between the two ends. In germline, CDR1 is LGHNA, CDR2 YNFKEQ. The CDR3 is CASSQDKAGLGYTF. CDR3 bases: TGTGCCAGCAGCCAAGATAAAGCAGGGCTTGGCTACACCTTC.

This clone was seen more than once but under ten times. CDR3 protein: CSVPGGSGANVLTF. The CDR3 coding sequence is TGCAGCGTCCCCGGAGGATCTGGGGCCAACGTCCTGACTTTC. The chain recombines TRBV29-1 with TRBJ2-6, with D maybe TRBD2 (5 bases). CDR3 length equals 14 residues. With 6 bases removed from V and 1 base from J, the gap between germline ends came to 10 bases. Germline V gene sequence: CDR1 SQVTM, CDR2 ANQGSEA.

This clone has just a few counts. The V and J genes are TRBV5-6 and TRBJ2-5; 9 bases are a match to TRBD1. CDR1 is SGHDT and CDR2 is YYEEEE in the germline V gene. The length of the CDR3 is 15 residues. V shed 3 bases, J shed 5 bases, and the junction held 8 bases outside the gene matches. This CDR3 reads CASSSETGQGETQYF. In DNA form, the CDR3 reads TGTGCCAGCAGCTCGGAGACGGGACAGGGTGAGACCCAGTACTTC.

This chain connects TRBV9 to TRBJ2-1; the D is unclear. Germline CDR1 and CDR2: SGDLS and YYNGEE. V was shortened by 6 bases and J by 4 bases, with 14 bases between the two germline ends. The CDR3 totals 14 residues. CDR3 DNA: TGTGCCAGCAAAAAAGTAGCAGCTTACAATGAGCAGTTCTTC. Amino acid sequence: CASKKVAAYNEQFF.

This clone was counted between two and nine times. The rearrangement joins TRBV7-2 to TRBJ2-2; the D is unclear. CDR3 size: 14 residues. Trimming stripped 2 bases from V and 1 base from J, with 5 bases between. Germline values: CDR1 SGHTA, CDR2 FQGNSA. The CDR3 DNA reads as TGTGCCAGCAGCTTACTTTGGAACACCGGGGAGCTGTTTTTT. Translation: CASSLLWNTGELFF.

This clone has only a few counts. The V call is TRBV5-4, the J call TRBJ2-5, with D possibly being TRBD1 (6 bases). Germline V lookup: CDR1 SGHNT, CDR2 YYREEE (reference sequence). V was shortened by 4 bases and J by 2 bases, with 12 bases between the two germline ends. CDR3 length: 14 residues. The DNA of the CDR3 is TGTGCCAGCAGCCCCGACAGGCGACAAGAGACCCAGTACTTC. Translated, it gives CASSPDRRQETQYF.

V usage is TRBV6-6 and J usage is TRBJ2-3; 11 nucleotides line up with TRBD2. J gave up 4 bases and V 4 bases, and 4 bases lay outside the gene matches. The germline V gene encodes CDR1 MNHNY and CDR2 SVGAGI (reference sequence). This CDR3 has 15 amino acids. CDR3 coding DNA: TGTGCCAGCAGTTCGGGGACTAGCGGCGCAGATACGCAGTATTTT. It translates to CASSSGTSGADTQYF.

This clone has only a few counts. The chain is built from TRBV6-1 and TRBJ2-5; weak D call: TRBD2 (5 bases). The germline V gene has CDR1 MNHNS and CDR2 SASEGT. The germline V and J ends were trimmed by 2 bases and 4 bases, with 14 bases remaining between them. The CDR3 length is 15 residues. CDR3 DNA: TGTGCCAGCAGTGAAAGCCCATCACGGGGAGAGACCCAGTACTTC. Protein product: CASSESPSRGETQYF.

This clone has only a few counts. This chain connects TRBV6-1 to TRBJ2-5, with D maybe TRBD1 (6 bases). V lost 0 bases to trimming and J lost 3 bases, with 8 bases between them. The CDR3 extends over 14 amino acids. Germline CDR1 and CDR2: MNHNS and SASEGT. CDR3 sequence reads: CASSEAYREETQYF. The CDR3 DNA follows: TGTGCCAGCAGTGAAGCTTACAGGGAAGAGACCCAGTACTTC.

The chain joins TRBV2 to TRBJ1-5; D remains ambiguous. The V gene's germline CDR1 is SNHLY and CDR2 FYNNEI. Trimming stripped 4 bases from V and 9 bases from J, with 13 bases between. The CDR3 spans 13 residues. The CDR3 protein is CASSARAFWPQHF. The CDR3 DNA reads TGTGCCAGCAGTGCAAGAGCGTTCTGGCCCCAGCATTTT.